The table lists the clone carrying this T cell receptor beta chain with a count of one. No antigen is known for it. Germline values: CDR1 SGHRS, CDR2 YFSETQ. CDR3 size: 15 residues. The germline V and J ends were trimmed by 0 bases and 8 bases, with 15 bases remaining between them. The PCR contained 60 Vbeta and 13 Jbeta primers. Measured with immunoSEQ multiplex PCR; TCRdb has only the in-frame clones, and not every one. The profile covers 150,000 to 200,000 clones, with 82% appearing a single time and about 1.5% taken by the ten largest. This sample was taken from a study of cytomegalovirus exposure and HLA in healthy donors. Findings of the study overall: It was 150 to 200 TCR beta chains that were listed as cytomegalovirus-associated. For most TCR beta V segments, an earlier analysis put the productive rate at about 87% or about 30% of the time.

The V and J genes are TRBV5-1 and TRBJ2-1, with a tentative D call TRBD2 (5 bases). The TCR was taken from a man aged 40-55 years in good health and CMV-seronegative. Sequences were obtained from PBMCs. The CDR3 sequence: CASSLGGGPGDEQFF. The CDR3, as DNA: TGCGCCAGCAGCTTGGGTGGCGGGCCCGGCGATGAGCAGTTCTTC.